Listed below are T cell receptor beta chains from one sample, sequenced in a study of blood T cell repertoires in COVID-19. Produced via immunoSEQ multiplex PCR; TCRdb's table is partial and in-frame only. The top ten hold almost 0.9% of the sample, which has more than 100,000 clones, around 90% seen once. Sequences were obtained from peripheral blood. Receptor source: a woman aged 50 to 65 with active or convalescent COVID-19. Both conserved end residues are part of each CDR3. The D gene is left open where the match is weak. The listing skips clone size in some rows; elsewhere it reads once, few, many or a size class.

>TRBD1|NA|TRBV18|TRBJ2-5
TGTGCCAGCTCACACAGGGGGGCTAACCAAGAGACCCAGTACTTC
CASSHRGANQETQYF
>NA|few|TRBV7-2|TRBJ1-2
TGTGCCAGCAGCTTAGACAGGCTGACTAACTATGGCTACACCTTC
CASSLDRLTNYGYTF
>NA|NA|TRBV12-3/TRBV12-4|TRBJ1-5
TGTGCCAGCAGGGCGACAGTATTGGAGCCCCAGCATTTT
CASRATVLEPQHF
>NA|NA|TRBV27|TRBJ2-1
TGTGCCAGCTATGTTGGGCTGGGAGTCTACAATGAGCAGTTCTTC
CASYVGLGVYNEQFF
>NA|NA|TRBV6-5|TRBJ2-7
TGTGCCAGCAGCCTCGGGAGGGGGCGCTACGAGCAGTACTTC
CASSLGRGRYEQYF
>NA|NA|TRBV11-2|TRBJ2-7
TGTGCCAGCAGCGCAGTTCGCGGCGGGATGGGCGAGCAGTACTTC
CASSAVRGGMGEQYF
>TRBD1|NA|TRBV6-2/TRBV6-3|TRBJ2-1
TGTGCCAGCAGTCTTAATCGGGACAGGGGATCCCATGAGCAGTTCTTC
CASSLNRDRGSHEQFF
>NA|NA|TRBV11-2|TRBJ1-6
TGTGCCAGCAACAATAACAATTCACCCCTCCACTTT
CASNNNNSPLHF
>NA|NA|TRBV27|TRBJ2-6
TGTGCCAGCAGAAAAGCTGAAAAGGGGGCCAACGTCCTGACTTTC
CASRKAEKGANVLTF
>TRBD1|NA|TRBV14|TRBJ1-2
TGTGCCAGCAGCCAAGATTACCTTCCGGGACAGGGAAGAGGGATCTATGGCTACACCTTC
CASSQDYLPGQGRGIYGYTF
>TRBD1|once|TRBV6-2/TRBV6-3|TRBJ1-3
TGTGCCAGCAGTTCGGACAGGGGGCGCGGTGCTGGAAACACCATATATTTT
CASSSDRGRGAGNTIYF
>NA|NA|TRBV5-1|TRBJ2-5
TGCGCCAGCAGCTTGTCCGGGCGGGACCAAGAGACCCAGTACTTC
CASSLSGRDQETQYF
>TRBD1|few|TRBV7-2|TRBJ2-7
TGTGCCAGCAGCGTCGACAGGGTCTCCTACGAGCAGTACTTC
CASSVDRVSYEQYF
>TRBD1|once|TRBV6-5|TRBJ2-5
TGTGCCAGCGACAGGGGAGGTCGAGAGACCCAGTACTTC
CASDRGGRETQYF
>NA|NA|TRBV2|TRBJ2-2
TGTGCCAGCAGCCTTACAGCGAACACCGGGGAGCTGTTTTTT
CASSLTANTGELFF
>TRBD2|NA|TRBV29-1|TRBJ2-5
TGCAGCGTTTCTAGCCCTAGCGGGGCAACCTCCGGGACCCAGTACTTC
CSVSSPSGATSGTQYF